This is a list of T cell receptor beta chains from one sample in a study of T cell responses to AZD1222 COVID-19 vaccine. Clones were read by immunoSEQ multiplex PCR, and TCRdb kept only the in-frame ones, dropping some. The repertoire has about 99,000 clones, about nine tenths of them found once; the top ten carry 4% to 5.5%. The sample consisted of peripheral blood, taken on day 0 of AZD1222 vaccination. All receptors derive from an adult in good health. Each CDR3 is given with its conserved first and last residue. D genes are given only for firm matches.

J gene: TRBJ1-2
D gene: TRBD1
V gene: TRBV11-2
CDR3 DNA: TGTGCCAGCAGCTTAGTTGCGACAGGGGACCGTTTCTATGGCTACACCTTC
CDR3 protein: CASSLVATGDRFYGYTF

J gene: TRBJ2-5
D gene: NA
V gene: TRBV9
CDR3 DNA: TGTGCCAGCAGCGTAGATCCGGGAAACCAAGAGACCCAGTACTTC
CDR3 protein: CASSVDPGNQETQYF

J gene: TRBJ1-2
D gene: TRBD1
V gene: TRBV5-1
CDR3 DNA: TGCGCCAGCAGCCTAGGACAGGTCGGTAACTATGGCTACACCTTC
CDR3 protein: CASSLGQVGNYGYTF

J gene: TRBJ2-7
D gene: NA
V gene: TRBV4-1
CDR3 DNA: TGCGCCAGCAGCCAAGAACCGCCGGGAGCTTACGAGCAGTACTTC
CDR3 protein: CASSQEPPGAYEQYF

J gene: TRBJ2-2
D gene: TRBD1
V gene: TRBV7-9
CDR3 DNA: TGTGCCAGCAGCTCGTTTCCCGGGACAGAGAACACCGGGGAGCTGTTTTTT
CDR3 protein: CASSSFPGTENTGELFF

J gene: TRBJ2-1
D gene: NA
V gene: TRBV7-9
CDR3 DNA: TGTGCCAGCAGCTTTGGGGGACATACAAATGAGCAGTTCTTC
CDR3 protein: CASSFGGHTNEQFF

J gene: TRBJ2-7
D gene: NA
V gene: TRBV7-8
CDR3 DNA: TGTGCCAGCAGCTTCAGGGATCCCCTTTGGGAGCAGTACTTC
CDR3 protein: CASSFRDPLWEQYF

J gene: TRBJ2-1
D gene: NA
V gene: TRBV9
CDR3 DNA: TGTGCCAGCAGTCCTCGGGGGGCCACGATCCATGAGCAGTTCTTC
CDR3 protein: CASSPRGATIHEQFF

J gene: TRBJ2-2
D gene: NA
V gene: TRBV11-2
CDR3 DNA: TGTGCCAGCAGCTTAGATCCGAACACCGGGGAGCTGTTTTTT
CDR3 protein: CASSLDPNTGELFF

J gene: TRBJ2-5
D gene: NA
V gene: TRBV7-9
CDR3 DNA: TGTGCCAGCAGCGTGACTACCTCCGAGACCCAGTACTTC
CDR3 protein: CASSVTTSETQYF

J gene: TRBJ2-7
D gene: TRBD2
V gene: TRBV6-7
CDR3 DNA: TGTGCCAGCAGTTTCTCCCGGGGGGGTAAGGCGAACGAGCAGTACTTC
CDR3 protein: CASSFSRGGKANEQYF

J gene: TRBJ1-4
D gene: NA
V gene: TRBV5-1
CDR3 DNA: TGCGCCAGCAAATTGGGAGGGTCTGGAACTAATGAAAAACTGTTTTTT
CDR3 protein: CASKLGGSGTNEKLFF

J gene: TRBJ1-2
D gene: TRBD1
V gene: TRBV6-5
CDR3 DNA: TGTGCCAGCACTCGACAGGGCCGGGGTGGCTACACCTTC
CDR3 protein: CASTRQGRGGYTF

J gene: TRBJ1-1
D gene: NA
V gene: TRBV6-5
CDR3 DNA: TGTGCCAGCAGCCGGGGGAGGGCGAACACTGAAGCTTTCTTT
CDR3 protein: CASSRGRANTEAFF

J gene: TRBJ2-1
D gene: NA
V gene: TRBV12-3/TRBV12-4
CDR3 DNA: TGTGCCACCAGACCAGGAGGGGGCAATGAGCAGTTCTTC
CDR3 protein: CATRPGGGNEQFF

J gene: TRBJ1-1
D gene: NA
V gene: TRBV2
CDR3 DNA: TGTGCCAGCAGTAGTCTCCCTCTCACTGAAGCTTTCTTT
CDR3 protein: CASSSLPLTEAFF

J gene: TRBJ2-7
D gene: TRBD1
V gene: TRBV5-8
CDR3 DNA: TGTGCCAGCAGCTTGCCTTGGACAGGAGTCGGCGAGCAGTACTTC
CDR3 protein: CASSLPWTGVGEQYF

J gene: TRBJ1-3
D gene: NA
V gene: TRBV11-3
CDR3 DNA: TGTGCCAGCGCCAACAGCGGAAACACCATATATTTT
CDR3 protein: CASANSGNTIYF

J gene: TRBJ1-2
D gene: NA
V gene: TRBV20-1
CDR3 DNA: TGCAGTGCTAGTGGAGATTTCTATGGCTACACCTTC
CDR3 protein: CSASGDFYGYTF

J gene: TRBJ2-2
D gene: TRBD2
V gene: TRBV7-2
CDR3 DNA: TGTGCCAGCAGCCCCCCGGGACTAGCAAACTACGGGGAGCTGTTTTTT
CDR3 protein: CASSPPGLANYGELFF

J gene: TRBJ2-3
D gene: NA
V gene: TRBV6-5
CDR3 DNA: TGTGCCAGCAGTTACTCTTGGGCGGCTAGCACAGATACGCAGTATTTT
CDR3 protein: CASSYSWAASTDTQYF

J gene: TRBJ2-7
D gene: NA
V gene: TRBV5-1
CDR3 DNA: TGCGCCAGCAGCAAAGACACGAGCTACGAGCAGTACTTC
CDR3 protein: CASSKDTSYEQYF